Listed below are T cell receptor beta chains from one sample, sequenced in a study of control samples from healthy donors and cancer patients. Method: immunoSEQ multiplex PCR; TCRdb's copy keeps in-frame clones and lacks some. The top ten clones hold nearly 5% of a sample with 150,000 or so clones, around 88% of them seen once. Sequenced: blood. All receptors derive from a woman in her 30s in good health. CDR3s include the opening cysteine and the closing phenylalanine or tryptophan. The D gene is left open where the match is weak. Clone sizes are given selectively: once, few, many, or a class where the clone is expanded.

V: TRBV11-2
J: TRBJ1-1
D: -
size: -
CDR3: CASSLDGRSSEAFF
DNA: TGTGCCAGCAGCTTAGATGGGAGGAGCTCTGAAGCTTTCTTT

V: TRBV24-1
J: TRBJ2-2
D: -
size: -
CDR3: CATSDLRSGGQADTGELFF
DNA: TGTGCCACCAGTGATTTGCGGAGTGGGGGCCAGGCCGACACCGGGGAGCTGTTTTTT

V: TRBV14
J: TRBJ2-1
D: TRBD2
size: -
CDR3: CASSQDIGMRAGDGNEQFF
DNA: TGTGCCAGCAGCCAAGACATCGGGATGAGAGCGGGAGACGGTAATGAGCAGTTCTTC

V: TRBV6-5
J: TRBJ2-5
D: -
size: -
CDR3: CASSYLRGETQYF
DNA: TGTGCCAGCAGTTACCTTCGCGGGGAGACCCAGTACTTC

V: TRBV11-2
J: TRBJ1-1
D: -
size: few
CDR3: CASSLERNTEAFF
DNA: TGTGCCAGCAGCTTAGAGAGGAACACTGAAGCTTTCTTT

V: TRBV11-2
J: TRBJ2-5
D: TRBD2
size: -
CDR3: CASSLVAGGETQYF
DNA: TGTGCCAGCAGCTTAGTGGCGGGGGGAGAGACCCAGTACTTC

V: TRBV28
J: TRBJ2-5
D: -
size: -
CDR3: CASSWLGGGETQYF
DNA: TGTGCCAGCAGTTGGCTGGGTGGAGGGGAGACCCAGTACTTC

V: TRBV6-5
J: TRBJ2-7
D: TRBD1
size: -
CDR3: CASSYAQGAGEQYF
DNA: TGTGCCAGCAGTTACGCTCAGGGGGCTGGTGAGCAGTACTTC

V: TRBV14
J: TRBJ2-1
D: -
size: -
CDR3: CASSFGSSYNEQFF
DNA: TGTGCCAGCAGCTTCGGGAGCTCCTACAATGAGCAGTTCTTC

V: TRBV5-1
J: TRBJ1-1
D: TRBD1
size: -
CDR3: CASALGQGAINTEAFF
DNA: TGCGCCAGCGCGCTTGGGCAGGGGGCGATCAACACTGAAGCTTTCTTT

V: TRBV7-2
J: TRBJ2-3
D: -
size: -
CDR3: CASKRTDTQYF
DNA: TGTGCCAGCAAACGGACAGATACGCAGTATTTT

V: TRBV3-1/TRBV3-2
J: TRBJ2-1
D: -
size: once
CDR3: CASSFEDNEQFF
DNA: TGTGCCAGCAGCTTCGAGGACAATGAGCAGTTCTTC

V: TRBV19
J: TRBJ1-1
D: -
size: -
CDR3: CASSVPWTANTEAFF
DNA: TGTGCCAGTAGTGTACCTTGGACAGCAAACACTGAAGCTTTCTTT

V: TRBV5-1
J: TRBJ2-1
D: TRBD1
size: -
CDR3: CASSLAGTANNEQFF
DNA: TGCGCCAGCAGCTTGGCCGGGACAGCAAACAATGAGCAGTTCTTC

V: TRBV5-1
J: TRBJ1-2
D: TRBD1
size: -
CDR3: CASSWTASQGNLGGYTF
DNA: TGCGCCAGCAGCTGGACCGCTTCACAGGGGAACCTGGGTGGCTACACCTTC

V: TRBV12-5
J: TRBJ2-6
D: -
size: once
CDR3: CASGWHLSGANVLTF
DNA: TGTGCTAGTGGTTGGCATCTCTCTGGGGCCAACGTCCTGACTTTC

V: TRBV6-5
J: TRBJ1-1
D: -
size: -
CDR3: CASGTSGAFF
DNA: TGTGCCAGTGGGACATCGGGAGCTTTCTTT

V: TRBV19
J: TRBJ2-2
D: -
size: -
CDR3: CASSIGILNTGELFF
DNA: TGTGCCAGTAGTATTGGCATACTGAACACCGGGGAGCTGTTTTTT

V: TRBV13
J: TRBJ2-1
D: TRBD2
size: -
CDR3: CASSDGASGRGSYNEQFF
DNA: TGTGCCAGCAGCGACGGGGCTAGCGGGAGAGGTTCCTACAATGAGCAGTTCTTC

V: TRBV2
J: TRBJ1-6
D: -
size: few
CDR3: CASSESLGVDNSPLHF
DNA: TGTGCCAGCAGTGAATCTTTAGGGGTCGATAATTCACCCCTCCACTTT

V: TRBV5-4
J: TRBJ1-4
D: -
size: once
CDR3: CASSLQGHGEINEKLFF
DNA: TGTGCCAGCAGCTTACAGGGCCACGGTGAGATTAATGAAAAACTGTTTTTT